Presented here are 22 T cell receptor beta chains from one specimen sequenced in a study of human T cells and chemical hapten exposure. MiXCR was run by TCRdb on the RACE reads, yielding one entry per CDR3 protein. The data show about 190,000 distinct CDR3 sequences, around a quarter seen once. Indicated time point: patch test 3, about 24 weeks after DPC sensitization. The sample's treatment: therapeutic diphenylcyclopropenone sensitization with weekly scalp DPC. The specimen was whole blood, collected in connection with sensitization to the hapten diphenylcyclopropenone (DPC). These receptors were taken from a middle-aged woman with alopecia areata. Some clones in this sample may be carry-over from other donors' samples.

This clonotype has a single count. The genes are TRBV20-1 and TRBJ2-7; no definite D call. The germline gives CDR1 DFQATT, CDR2 SNEGSKA (reference sequence). The V end lost 6 bases, the J end lost 2 bases, and 17 bases lay between the germline ends. The CDR3 totals 14 residues. The CDR3 DNA sequence: TGCAGTGCCAGAATCCATGGTCAGGCCTACGAGCAGTACTTC. Translated: CSARIHGQAYEQYF.

This chain joins TRBV11-1 and TRBJ2-7, with 16 bases aligning to TRBD2. V was clipped by 5 bases and J by 4 bases; unmatched bases: 5. The CDR3 has 16 residues. From germline, CDR1 is SGHAT and CDR2 FQDESV (reference sequence). CDR3 in DNA: TGTGCCAGCAGCGGGACTAGCGGGAGGGCCGGGTACGAGCAGTACTTC. Translated, it gives CASSGTSGRAGYEQYF.

V and J are TRBV6-1 and TRBJ2-5; 9 bases line up with TRBD1. The CDR3 has 14 amino acids. V lost 6 bases and J lost 0; bases outside the gene matches: 2. Germline CDR1 and CDR2: MNHNS and SASEGT. CDR3 residues: CASRRDRDQETQYF. The CDR3, as DNA: TGTGCCAGCAGGCGGGACAGGGACCAAGAGACCCAGTACTTC.

The chain is built from TRBV4-1 and TRBJ2-3, with D possibly TRBD1 on 7 matching bases. CDR3 length equals 14 residues. With 6 bases removed from V and 6 bases from J, the gap between germline ends came to 16 bases. Germline V gene lookup returns CDR1 MGHRA and CDR2 YSYEKL. The CDR3 reads CASRDAAGGDTQYF. In nucleotides, the CDR3 is TGCGCCAGCAGGGACGCTGCAGGGGGGGATACGCAGTATTTT.

The chain employs TRBV12-3 or TRBV12-4 and TRBJ2-7; no firm D call. CDR3 length equals 12 residues. V was clipped by 6 bases and J by 8 bases, with 14 bases between them. This CDR3 is CASSLDSGQQYF. Written as DNA, the CDR3 is TGTGCCAGCAGCCTGGATAGTGGGCAGCAGTACTTC.

The chain has TRBV5-1 and TRBJ2-3; TRBD2 matches at 9 bases. Per germline, CDR1 SGHRS and CDR2 YFSETQ. Trimming removed 3 bases from V and 0 bases from J; junction bases left unmatched: 2. The CDR3 covers 15 residues. The CDR3 DNA sequence: TGCGCCAGCAGCTCTAGCGGGACAAGCACAGATACGCAGTATTTT. Translation gives CASSSSGTSTDTQYF.

CDR3 in DNA: TGTGCCAGCAGCCATACCGGGACAGGGGACTACGAGCAGTACTTC. Translation gives CASSHTGTGDYEQYF. The rearrangement links TRBV28 to TRBJ2-7, with TRBD1 matching over 10 bases. V was pared by 6 bases and J by 3 bases, with 8 bases of the junction left unmatched. The CDR3 contains 15 residues. Germline V lookup: CDR1 MDHEN, CDR2 SYDVKM.

The V call is TRBV5-5, the J call TRBJ2-5, with a possible D match to TRBD2 (6 bases). Germline assignment: CDR1 SGHKS and CDR2 YYEKEE (reference sequence). CDR3 size: 16 residues. Trimming removed 4 bases from V and 9 bases from J, with 25 bases in between. The CDR3 DNA reads as TGTGCCAGCAGCCCCACCCGGACTACGACCGACCAAGCCCAGTACTTC. Translation: CASSPTRTTTDQAQYF.

This rearrangement joins TRBV4-3 to TRBJ2-7, with D possibly being TRBD1 or TRBD2 (5 bases each). The V end was cut by 1 base, the J end by 1 base, with 8 bases between. The CDR3 totals 14 residues. Germline loops: CDR1 LGHNA, CDR2 YSLEER. The CDR3 loop is CASSQGRESYEQYF. The CDR3 DNA is TGCGCCAGCAGCCAAGGCAGGGAGTCCTACGAGCAGTACTTC.

The V gene is TRBV11-2, the J gene TRBJ2-1; 8 bases fit TRBD1. Looked up from germline, CDR1 is SGHAT and CDR2 is FQNNGV. The CDR3 loop spans 15 amino acids. V lost 0 bases to trimming and J lost 3 bases; unmatched junction nucleotides: 1. The CDR3 reads CASSLETGDYNEQFF. In DNA form, the CDR3 reads TGTGCCAGCAGCTTAGAGACAGGGGACTACAATGAGCAGTTCTTC.

The V gene is TRBV20-1, the J gene TRBJ2-3, with 16 bases that match TRBD2. This CDR3 spans 17 amino acids. Per the germline V gene, CDR1 is DFQATT and CDR2 is SNEGSKA (reference sequence). Trimming at V came to 6 bases and at J to 6 bases, leaving 12 bases not matched to a gene. The chain's CDR3 is CSARGLAGGPVSDTQYF. CDR3 nucleotide sequence: TGCAGTGCCAGGGGACTAGCGGGAGGGCCAGTTTCGGATACGCAGTATTTT.

This clonotype was seen a handful of times. The chain employs TRBV10-3 and TRBJ1-2; unclear D gene. CDR3 length equals 13 residues. Germline V gene lookup returns CDR1 ENHRY and CDR2 SYGVKD. Trimming shortened V by 4 bases and J by 4 bases, and 10 bases separated the two germline ends. The CDR3 DNA follows: TGTGCCATCAGTGTCGGGGAGGTCTATGGCTACACCTTC. Its translation: CAISVGEVYGYTF.

This clonotype was detected only a few times. The chain has TRBV10-3 and TRBJ2-3; maybe TRBD1 (5 bases). Trimming removed 2 bases at V and 1 base at J, with 10 bases between. The CDR3 length is 15 residues. Germline CDR1 is ENHRY and CDR2 is SYGVKD. CDR3: CAISEGATGTDTQYF. The DNA of the CDR3 is TGTGCCATCAGTGAGGGGGCGACGGGCACAGATACGCAGTATTTT.

This clonotype was counted at least ten times. The rearrangement links TRBV7-2 to TRBJ2-7, with TRBD1 as a possible D gene (5 bases). Germline CDR1 is SGHTA and CDR2 is FQGNSA. The CDR3 has 13 amino acids. Trimming removed 4 bases at V and 1 base at J, with 8 bases between. The CDR3 sequence is CASSSDSSYEQYF. The DNA of the CDR3 is TGTGCCAGCAGCTCTGACAGTTCCTACGAGCAGTACTTC.

This clonotype was observed a handful of times. The rearrangement uses TRBV29-1 and TRBJ2-2; D could derive from TRBD1 or TRBD2 (5 bases each). This CDR3 region has 14 residues. V lost 6 bases to trimming and J lost 0 bases, with 11 bases between them. CDR1 is SQVTM, CDR2 ANQGSEA, per germline. The CDR3 region has the DNA TGCAGCGTCGGGGCCCGAACGAACACCGGGGAGCTGTTTTTT. It codes for CSVGARTNTGELFF.

This clonotype was detected ten times or more. V usage is TRBV4-3 and J usage is TRBJ2-1; 8 nucleotides agree with TRBD2. This CDR3 contains 14 residues. The J segment lost 7 bases and the V segment lost 5 bases, leaving 7 bases of the junction unmatched. Germline V CDR1 and CDR2: LGHNA, YSLEER. This CDR3 reads CASSISGGPNEQFF. The CDR3 DNA is TGCGCCAGCAGCATTTCGGGAGGGCCGAATGAGCAGTTCTTC.

The J gene is TRBJ2-1, the V gene TRBV6-6; D possibly uses TRBD1 or TRBD2 (5 bases each). There are 13 residues in the CDR3. Germline loops: CDR1 MNHNY, CDR2 SVGAGI (reference sequence). Trimming shortened V by 0 bases and J by 10 bases, and 10 bases separated the two germline ends. In DNA form, the CDR3 reads TGTGCCAGCAGTTACTCCCGGGACGTCGAGCAGTTCTTC. Encoded protein: CASSYSRDVEQFF.

This chain uses TRBV7-2 with TRBJ2-3; the D call may be TRBD1 or TRBD2 (5 bases each). CDR3 length equals 14 residues. The V end lost 5 bases, the J end lost 6 bases, and 15 bases lay between the germline ends. The V gene's germline CDR1 is SGHTA and CDR2 FQGNSA. CDR3 amino acids: CASSPGTPKDTQYF. The CDR3 region has the DNA TGTGCCAGCAGCCCCGGGACGCCCAAGGATACGCAGTATTTT.

The rearrangement links TRBV18 to TRBJ2-5; TRBD1 matches at 7 bases. Trimming cost V 5 bases and J 4 bases; bases outside gene matches: 1. CDR3 length: 12 amino acids. CDR1 and CDR2 (germline): KGHSH, LQKENI. CDR3 in amino acids: CASSGDRETQYF. CDR3 DNA sequence: TGTGCCAGCTCAGGGGACAGAGAGACCCAGTACTTC.

In this sample, this clonotype turned up many times. The chain joins TRBV20-1 to TRBJ2-7, with D unclear. The CDR3 runs to 15 residues. CDR1 is DFQATT and CDR2 is SNEGSKA in the germline V gene (reference sequence). The V end lost 0 bases, the J end lost 4 bases, and 16 bases lay between the germline ends. The CDR3 loop is CSARDFDGVLYEQYF. CDR3 coding DNA: TGCAGTGCTAGAGATTTCGATGGGGTCCTTTACGAGCAGTACTTC.

This clonotype was counted only a few times. The V call is TRBV6-5, the J call TRBJ1-1; no firm D call. The CDR3 length is 15 residues. Trimming cost V 0 bases and J 3 bases, with 11 bases left between them. Germline V lookup: CDR1 MNHEY, CDR2 SVGAGI. This CDR3 reads CASSYSGYPDTEAFF. As DNA, the CDR3 is TGTGCCAGCAGTTACTCCGGTTACCCGGACACTGAAGCTTTCTTT.

This clonotype was found many times. The rearrangement links TRBV6-1 to TRBJ1-5, with D unresolved. The CDR3 is 17 amino acids. Trimming pared 8 bases from V and 2 bases from J, leaving 22 bases between. The germline V gene encodes CDR1 MNHNS and CDR2 SASEGT. CDR3 loop: CASLGSWPQEGNQPQHF. The CDR3 bases are TGTGCCAGCCTAGGGTCCTGGCCCCAAGAGGGCAATCAGCCCCAGCATTTT.